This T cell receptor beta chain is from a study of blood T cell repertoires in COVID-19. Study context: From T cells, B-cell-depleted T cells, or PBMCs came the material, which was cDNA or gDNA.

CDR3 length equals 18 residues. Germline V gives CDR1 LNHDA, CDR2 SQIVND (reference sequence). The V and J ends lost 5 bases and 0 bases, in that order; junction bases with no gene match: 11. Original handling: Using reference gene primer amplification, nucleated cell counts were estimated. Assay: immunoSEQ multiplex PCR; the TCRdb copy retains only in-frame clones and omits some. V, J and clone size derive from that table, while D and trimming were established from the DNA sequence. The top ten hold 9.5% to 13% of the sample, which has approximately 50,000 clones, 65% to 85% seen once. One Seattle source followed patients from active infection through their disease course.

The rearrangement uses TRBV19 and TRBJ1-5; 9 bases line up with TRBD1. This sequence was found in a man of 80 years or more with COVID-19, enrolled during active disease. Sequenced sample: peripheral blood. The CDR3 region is CASSLFGTGPNSNQPQHF. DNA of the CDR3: TGTGCCAGTAGTCTTTTCGGGACAGGGCCCAATAGCAATCAGCCCCAGCATTTT.